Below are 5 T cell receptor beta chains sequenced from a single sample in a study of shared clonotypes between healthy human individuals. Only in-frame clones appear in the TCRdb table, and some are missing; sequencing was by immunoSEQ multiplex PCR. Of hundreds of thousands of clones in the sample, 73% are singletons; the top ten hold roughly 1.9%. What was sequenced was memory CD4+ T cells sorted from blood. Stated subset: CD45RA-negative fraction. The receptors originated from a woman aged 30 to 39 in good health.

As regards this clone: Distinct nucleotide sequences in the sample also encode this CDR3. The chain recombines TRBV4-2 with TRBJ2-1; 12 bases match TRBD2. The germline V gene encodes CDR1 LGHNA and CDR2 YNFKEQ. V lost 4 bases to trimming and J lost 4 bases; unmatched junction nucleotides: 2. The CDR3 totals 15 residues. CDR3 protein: CASSPTSGSYNEQFF. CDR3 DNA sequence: TGTGCCAGCAGCCCGACTAGCGGGAGTTACAATGAGCAGTTCTTC.

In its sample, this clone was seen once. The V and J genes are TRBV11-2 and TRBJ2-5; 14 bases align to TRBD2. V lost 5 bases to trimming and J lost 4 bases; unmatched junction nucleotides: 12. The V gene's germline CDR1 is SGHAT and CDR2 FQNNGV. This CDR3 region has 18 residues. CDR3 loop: CASSIRLAGGPGGETQYF. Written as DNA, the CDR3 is TGTGCCAGCAGCATTAGACTAGCGGGAGGGCCTGGGGGAGAGACCCAGTACTTC.

The CDR3 DNA sequence: TGTGCCAGCAGACGCAGGGAGGGGCATCTAAATGAGCAGTTCTTC. It is translated as CASRRREGHLNEQFF. The gene calls are TRBV28 and TRBJ2-1; 7 positions agree with TRBD2. Trimming cost V 6 bases and J 7 bases; bases outside gene matches: 12. The CDR3 is 15 amino acids. The germline V gene encodes CDR1 MDHEN and CDR2 SYDVKM. The entire variable domain, with the rest obtained from reference TRBV28 and TRBJ2-1, is as follows: DVKVTQSSRYLVKRTGEKVFLECVQDMDHENMFWYRQDPGLGLRLIYFSYDVKMKEKGDIPEGYSVSREKKERFSLILESASTNQTSMYLCASRRREGHLNEQFFGPGTRLTVL.

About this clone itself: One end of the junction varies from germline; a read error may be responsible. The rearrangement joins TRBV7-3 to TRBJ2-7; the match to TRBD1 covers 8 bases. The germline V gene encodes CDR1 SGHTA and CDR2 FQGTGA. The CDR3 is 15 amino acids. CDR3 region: CASSLTTGEGYEQYF. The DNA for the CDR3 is TGTGCCAGCAGCCTAACGACAGGGGAAGGATACGAGCAGTACTTC.

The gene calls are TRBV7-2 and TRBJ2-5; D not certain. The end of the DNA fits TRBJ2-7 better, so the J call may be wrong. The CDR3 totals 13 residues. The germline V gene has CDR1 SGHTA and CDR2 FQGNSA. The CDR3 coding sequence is TGTGCCAGCAGCCCAGGACCTGGCTACGAGCAGTACTTC. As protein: CASSPGPGYEQYF.